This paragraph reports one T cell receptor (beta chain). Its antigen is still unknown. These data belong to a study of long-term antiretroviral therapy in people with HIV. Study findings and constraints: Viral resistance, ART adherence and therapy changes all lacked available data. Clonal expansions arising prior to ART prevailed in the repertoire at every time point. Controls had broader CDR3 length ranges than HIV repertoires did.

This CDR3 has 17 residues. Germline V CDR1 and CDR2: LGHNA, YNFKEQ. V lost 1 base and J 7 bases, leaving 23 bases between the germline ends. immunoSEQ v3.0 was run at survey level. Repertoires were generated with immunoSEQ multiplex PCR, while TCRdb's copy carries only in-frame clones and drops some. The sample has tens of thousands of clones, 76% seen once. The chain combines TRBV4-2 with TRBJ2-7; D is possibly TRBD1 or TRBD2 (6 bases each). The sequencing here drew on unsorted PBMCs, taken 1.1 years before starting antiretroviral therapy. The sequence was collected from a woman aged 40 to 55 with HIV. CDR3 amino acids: CASSQAEGDSLASEQYF. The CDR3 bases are TGTGCCAGCAGCCAAGCGGAGGGGGATTCCCTAGCAAGTGAGCAGTACTTC.